These T cell receptor beta chains were read from a single sample in a study of CD8 T cells in ankylosing spondylitis. TCRdb used MiXCR to reprocess the 5' RACE reads, holding one entry per CDR3 protein. The data show some 700,000 distinct CDR3 sequences, roughly 20% seen once. Sequenced material: blood, either unsorted or a sorted T cell fraction (not recorded which). Every receptor here comes from a male donor with ankylosing spondylitis. CDR3s include the opening cysteine and the closing phenylalanine or tryptophan. The order of the fields is V gene, CDR3 protein.

V: TRBV7-6; CDR3: CASSPEGKSSYNEQFF
V: TRBV12-3/TRBV12-4; CDR3: CASSLNSGQTQYF
V: TRBV27; CDR3: CASSPQDRGNQPQHF
V: TRBV9; CDR3: CASSATPGVLTEAFF
V: TRBV12-3/TRBV12-4; CDR3: CASSFGGPGNTIYF
V: TRBV11-2; CDR3: CASSLVFPSGGFTDTQYF
V: TRBV3-1; CDR3: CASSQTGLAGGGTDTQYF
V: TRBV29-1; CDR3: CSVDQQGDTQYF
V: TRBV20-1; CDR3: CSARDGGTGDHEQFF
V: TRBV5-1; CDR3: CASSLEGTNEKLFF
V: TRBV7-6; CDR3: CASSPLPGSNQPQHF
V: TRBV24-1; CDR3: CATQIASTDTQYF
V: TRBV7-9; CDR3: CASRSDSETQYF
V: TRBV25-1; CDR3: CASSAAGETDTQYF
V: TRBV20-1; CDR3: CSARGDRGRRGEQFF
V: TRBV5-5; CDR3: CASSAGQGFAYEQYF
V: TRBV7-8; CDR3: CASSLVAGGNTEAFF
V: TRBV7-9; CDR3: CASSPRDRRYGYTF
V: TRBV5-4; CDR3: CASSSVTPFVDSYSYNEQFF
V: TRBV13; CDR3: CASSSEEGRGPSGANVLTF
V: TRBV6-2/TRBV6-3; CDR3: CASSPHRGDYNEQFF
V: TRBV20-1; CDR3: CSARDVLTSAGEWNEQFF
V: TRBV6-1; CDR3: CASSTQRAGNYGYTF
V: TRBV7-9; CDR3: CASSYGPEYQETQYF
V: TRBV6-1; CDR3: CASSEGIAGSYNEQFF
V: TRBV7-2; CDR3: CASSPRTGGETQYF
V: TRBV12-3/TRBV12-4; CDR3: CASRFSGRADEQFF